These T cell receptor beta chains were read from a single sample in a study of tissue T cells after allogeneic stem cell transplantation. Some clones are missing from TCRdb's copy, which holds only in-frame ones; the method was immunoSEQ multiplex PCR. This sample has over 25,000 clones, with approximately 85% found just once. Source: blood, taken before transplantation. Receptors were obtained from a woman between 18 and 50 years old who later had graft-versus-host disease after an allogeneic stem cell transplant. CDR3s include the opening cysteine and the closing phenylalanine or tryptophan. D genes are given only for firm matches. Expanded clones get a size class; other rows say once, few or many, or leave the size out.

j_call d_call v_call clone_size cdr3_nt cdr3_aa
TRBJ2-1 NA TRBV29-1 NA TGCAGCGGCCGGGCCCCGGAGGAGCAGTTCTTC CSGRAPEEQFF
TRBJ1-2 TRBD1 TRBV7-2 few TGTGCCAGCAGCTTAGCGGGGACAGGCCTCTATGGCTACACCTTC CASSLAGTGLYGYTF
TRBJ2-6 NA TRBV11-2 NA TGTGCCAGCAGCTTATCTGGGGCCAACGTCCTGACTTTC CASSLSGANVLTF
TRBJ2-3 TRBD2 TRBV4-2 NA TGTGCCAGCAGCTTACGAAACTCGCGGGAGGGGTCCGATACGCAGTATTTT CASSLRNSREGSDTQYF
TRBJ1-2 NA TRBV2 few TGTGCCAGCACCGAGAAGAATGGCTACACCTTC CASTEKNGYTF
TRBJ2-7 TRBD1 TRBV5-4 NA TGTGCCAGCAGCTGGGACAGTTTATACGAGCAGTACTTC CASSWDSLYEQYF
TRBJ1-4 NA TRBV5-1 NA TGCGCCAGCAGCTCCTCCACGGTTAATGAAAAACTGTTTTTT CASSSSTVNEKLFF
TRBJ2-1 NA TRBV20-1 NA TGCAGTGCTAGGGGTTACAATGAGCAGTTCTTC CSARGYNEQFF
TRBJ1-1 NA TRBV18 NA TGTGCCAGCTCTTCGCCCGGGGGGCGATTGGCTGAAGCTTTCTTT CASSSPGGRLAEAFF
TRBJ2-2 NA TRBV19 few TGTGCCAGTGCCACGAGGTGGCAGGGGTGGACCGGGGAGCTGTTTTTT CASATRWQGWTGELFF
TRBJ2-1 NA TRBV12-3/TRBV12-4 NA TGTGCCAGCAGTTTAAAAGGGCTTGAGCAGTTCTTC CASSLKGLEQFF
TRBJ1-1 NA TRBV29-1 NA TGCAGCGTCGCCCAGAAGAACACTGAAGCTTTCTTT CSVAQKNTEAFF
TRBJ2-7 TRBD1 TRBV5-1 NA TGCGCCAGCAGCCCTCGAGGGACAGGGGATGGCGAGCAGTACTTC CASSPRGTGDGEQYF
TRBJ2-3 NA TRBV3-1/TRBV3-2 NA TGTGCCAGCAGCCTAACAAATCGGGGGTTACCCACAGATACGCAGTATTTT CASSLTNRGLPTDTQYF
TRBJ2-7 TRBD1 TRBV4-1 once TGCGCCAGCAGCCAAGCCGGGACAGGGGGCTACGAGCAGTACTTC CASSQAGTGGYEQYF
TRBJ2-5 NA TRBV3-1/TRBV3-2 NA TGTGCCAGCAGCCAAGCGGATAAGGGGAACTGGTACTTC CASSQADKGNWYF
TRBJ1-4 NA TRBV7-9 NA TGTGCCAGCAGCCCAGGGGACGGCTCTAATGAAAAACTGTTTTTT CASSPGDGSNEKLFF
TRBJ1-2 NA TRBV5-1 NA TGCGCCAGCAGCTTGGCCACGACGGACAACTATGGCTACACCTTC CASSLATTDNYGYTF
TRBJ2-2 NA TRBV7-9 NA TGTGCCAGCAGCTTAGCTTGGGTTTCCAAAGGGCACACCGGGGAGCTGTTTTTT CASSLAWVSKGHTGELFF
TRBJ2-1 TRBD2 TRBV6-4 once TGTGCCAGCAGTCCCACCGGGACTAGCGGGAGCGATGAGCAGTTCTTC CASSPTGTSGSDEQFF
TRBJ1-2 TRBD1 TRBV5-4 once TGTGCCAGCAGCTTCCGGGACAGGGGGGGCGGCTACACCTTC CASSFRDRGGGYTF
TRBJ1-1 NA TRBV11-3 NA TGTGCCAGTTCGGACGGAACGAACACTGAAGCTTTCTTT CASSDGTNTEAFF